The text below deals with one TCR beta chain. This specimen belongs to a study of blood T cell repertoires in COVID-19. The assay was immunoSEQ multiplex PCR, and TCRdb's table has in-frame clones only and misses some. Altogether roughly 170,000 clones are present, 82% being singletons, with the ten largest covering less than 20%. Germline CDR1 reads SGHNT; CDR2 reads YYREEE (reference sequence). V was cut by 2 bases and J by 1 base, with 12 bases left in between. The CDR3 has 15 amino acids. This receptor was obtained from a man between 60 and 70 years old who had recovered from COVID-19. Sequenced material: PBMCs or T cells enriched from blood (not recorded which). The V call is TRBV5-4, the J call TRBJ1-1; D may be TRBD1 (6 bases). CDR3 sequence (DNA): TGTGCCAGCAGCTTAATTCGACAGGCGAACACTGAAGCTTTCTTT. Translated, it gives CASSLIRQANTEAFF.